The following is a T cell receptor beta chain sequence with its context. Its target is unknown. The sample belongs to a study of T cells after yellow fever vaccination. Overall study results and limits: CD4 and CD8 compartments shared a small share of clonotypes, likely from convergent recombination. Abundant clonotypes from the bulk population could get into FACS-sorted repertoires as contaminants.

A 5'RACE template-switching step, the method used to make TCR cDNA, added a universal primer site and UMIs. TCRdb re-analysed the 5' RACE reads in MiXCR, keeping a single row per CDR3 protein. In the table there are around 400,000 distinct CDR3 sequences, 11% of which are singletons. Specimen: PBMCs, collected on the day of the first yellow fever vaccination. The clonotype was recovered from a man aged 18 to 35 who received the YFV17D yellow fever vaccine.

The DNA for the CDR3 is TGTGCCAGCACCTGGGACAGGGTCGGCGAGCAGTACTTC. Its translation is CASTWDRVGEQYF. This rearrangement joins TRBV5-4 to TRBJ2-7; TRBD1 aligns across 9 bases. Trimming removed 6 bases from V and 6 bases from J; junction bases left unmatched: 7. CDR3 size: 13 residues. Germline values: CDR1 SGHNT, CDR2 YYREEE (reference sequence).